One sample yielded the 25 T cell receptor beta chains listed below, sequenced in a study of T-cell memory formation after mild COVID-19. TCRdb reprocessed the 5' RACE reads via MiXCR and lists one record per CDR3 protein. The data show some 120,000 distinct CDR3 sequences, about 17% seen once. The specimen sequenced was PBMCs or a T cell subset sorted from them (not recorded which). These TCRs come from a man between 18 and 29 years old who had mild COVID-19 (a few samples of this study predate the infection). Cell type and time point are not known.

The rearrangement links TRBV20-1 to TRBJ2-1; TRBD2 matches 14 bases. This CDR3 has 13 amino acids. CDR1 and CDR2 from the germline V gene are DFQATT and SNEGSKA (reference sequence). V gave up 2 bases and J gave up 15 bases; unmatched junction bases: 6. CDR3 residues: CSARPRLAGGWFF. CDR3 DNA: TGCAGTGCTAGACCGCGACTAGCGGGGGGGTGGTTCTTC.

The V gene is TRBV7-2, the J gene TRBJ2-1; the match to TRBD1 covers 8 bases. Germline V lookup: CDR1 SGHTA, CDR2 FQGNSA. The CDR3 has 16 amino acids. V gave up 3 bases and J gave up 12 bases; unmatched junction bases: 16. The CDR3: CASSFSTGAEAQRQFF. The CDR3 DNA reads as TGTGCCAGCAGCTTCTCGACAGGGGCCGAGGCCCAGAGGCAGTTCTTC.

This clonotype was counted only a few times. The V gene is TRBV30, the J gene TRBJ2-6; D is ambiguous. CDR1 GTSNPN and CDR2 SVGIG come from the germline V gene (reference sequence). The CDR3 contains 15 residues. Deletions cut 3 bases from V and 0 bases from J, with 9 bases between. The CDR3 DNA sequence: TGTGCCTGGAGCCCCACTTACTCTGGGGCCAACGTCCTGACTTTC. Protein product: CAWSPTYSGANVLTF.

The chain employs TRBV19 and TRBJ2-3, with 8 nucleotides matching TRBD2. This CDR3 has 14 residues. V shed 6 bases, J shed 3 bases, and the junction held 5 bases outside the gene matches. Germline V gives CDR1 LNHDA, CDR2 SQIVND (reference sequence). As DNA, the CDR3 is TGTGCCAGTAGAAAGCGGGGGATTACAGATACGCAGTATTTT. Residues: CASRKRGITDTQYF.

In its sample, this clonotype was seen many times. DNA of the CDR3: TGTGCCAGCAGCTTGGGACAGGGCTCCTACAATGAGCAGTTCTTC. Translated: CASSLGQGSYNEQFF. The J gene is TRBJ2-1, the V gene TRBV5-5, with TRBD1 matching 7 bases. CDR1 SGHKS and CDR2 YYEKEE come from the germline V gene (reference sequence). The CDR3 spans 15 residues. The junction had 0 bases not matched to a gene; V was cut back by 0 bases and J by 0 bases.

This clonotype was picked up many times. The V and J genes are TRBV24-1 and TRBJ2-1, with 8 bases identical to TRBD2. V trimming: 4 bases; J trimming: 9 bases; junction bases outside the gene matches: 7. The CDR3 length is 14 residues. The V gene's germline CDR1 is KGHDR and CDR2 SFDVKD. In nucleotides, the CDR3 is TGTGCCACCAGTGAGAGCGGGGGTCGTCCTGAGCAGTTCTTC. It codes for CATSESGGRPEQFF.

This clonotype was recorded at least ten times. The V and J genes are TRBV6-2 or TRBV6-3 and TRBJ2-1, with D possibly TRBD2 on 6 matching bases. This CDR3 region has 15 residues. Trimming left V 2 bases short and J 3 bases short, with 11 bases between. Per the germline V gene, CDR1 is MNHEY and CDR2 is SVGEGT. CDR3 loop: CASSYGTPLYNEQFF. CDR3 sequence (DNA): TGTGCCAGCAGTTACGGGACTCCCCTCTACAATGAGCAGTTCTTC.

The rearrangement links TRBV2 to TRBJ1-1; D perhaps matches TRBD1 (5 bases). This CDR3 region has 14 residues. The ends were cut back, 3 bases at V and 1 base at J, with 9 bases in the middle. The germline gives CDR1 SNHLY, CDR2 FYNNEI. CDR3 nucleotide sequence: TGTGCCAGCAGTGACGGCAGGGCGAACACTGAAGCTTTCTTT. Translated, it gives CASSDGRANTEAFF.

The chain couples TRBV29-1 to TRBJ2-3; D ambiguous. Deletions cut 0 bases from V and 6 bases from J, with 7 bases between. This CDR3 comprises 12 residues. Germline-derived CDR1 and CDR2 are SQVTM and ANQGSEA. The CDR3 loop reads CSVEDNPDTQYF. The CDR3 DNA reads as TGCAGCGTTGAAGACAATCCCGATACGCAGTATTTT.

The sample holds a few counts of this clonotype. This chain joins TRBV20-1 and TRBJ1-6; 8 bases line up with TRBD1. CDR1 and CDR2 (germline): DFQATT, SNEGSKA (reference sequence). This CDR3 comprises 12 residues. Trimming cost V 6 bases and J 10 bases; bases outside gene matches: 5. The CDR3 DNA follows: TGCAGTGCGAAACAGGGGGAGTCACCCCTCCACTTT. Its translation: CSAKQGESPLHF.

This clonotype was seen more than once but under ten times. The rearrangement links TRBV5-1 to TRBJ2-7; D remains ambiguous. Germline loops: CDR1 SGHRS, CDR2 YFSETQ. CDR3 length: 17 amino acids. V dropped 2 bases and J dropped 0 bases, with 18 bases sitting between them. In DNA, the CDR3 is TGCGCCAGCAGCTTTGGGGATCAAGGGCGGTTCTCCTACGAGCAGTACTTC. It yields the protein CASSFGDQGRFSYEQYF.

V and J are TRBV6-2 or TRBV6-3 and TRBJ1-5, with a tentative D call TRBD1 (6 bases). This CDR3 comprises 15 residues. The germline V gene has CDR1 MNHEY and CDR2 SVGEGT. The V end lost 2 bases, the J end lost 6 bases, and 14 bases lay between the germline ends. The CDR3: CASSYRGQGLQPQHF. CDR3 nucleotides: TGTGCCAGCAGTTACCGGGGGCAGGGTCTTCAGCCCCAGCATTTT.

This clonotype showed up just a few times. The rearrangement uses TRBV4-1 and TRBJ2-3, with D tentatively TRBD1 or TRBD2 (6 bases each). In germline, CDR1 is MGHRA, CDR2 YSYEKL. The CDR3 length is 17 residues. Trimming pared 2 bases from V and 4 bases from J, leaving 19 bases between. For the CDR3, the DNA is TGCGCCAGCAGCCAATTCAAGCTGGGGGGCGTCCCAGATACGCAGTATTTT. Residues: CASSQFKLGGVPDTQYF.

This clonotype was observed many times. The genes are TRBV24-1 and TRBJ2-2; D possibly corresponds to TRBD1 (6 bases). Germline CDR1 and CDR2: KGHDR and SFDVKD. With 12 bases removed from V and 3 bases from J, the gap between germline ends came to 13 bases. CDR3 length equals 13 residues. The CDR3 coding sequence is TGTGCCGCTGGGCGGACAGACACCGGGGAGCTGTTTTTT. Protein sequence: CAAGRTDTGELFF.

This chain connects TRBV5-1 to TRBJ2-1, with D possibly being TRBD1 (6 bases). V lost 0 bases and J 0 bases, leaving 10 bases between the germline ends. This CDR3 comprises 16 residues. Germline-derived CDR1 and CDR2 are SGHRS and YFSETQ. The CDR3 coding sequence is TGCGCCAGCAGCTTGGTCGGCAGGGGCTCCTACAATGAGCAGTTCTTC. Residues: CASSLVGRGSYNEQFF.

A note on this clonotype: Its ends do not fully match the called genes, so a read error is possible. The chain recombines TRBV4-2 with TRBJ1-5; 9 bases are shared with TRBD1. CDR1 is LGHNA and CDR2 is YNFKEQ in the germline V gene. The CDR3 totals 15 residues. The CDR3 region is CASSGRDRDNQPQHF. As DNA, the CDR3 is TGTGCCAGCAGTGGAAGGGACAGGGACAATCAACCCCAGCATTTT.

This clonotype was detected only a few times. In DNA, the CDR3 is TGCGCCAGCAGCTTCGGGACCCCCAATACGCAGTATTTT. Protein sequence: CASSFGTPNTQYF. This rearrangement joins TRBV5-1 to TRBJ2-3, with D perhaps being TRBD1 or TRBD2 (5 bases each). Germline V lookup: CDR1 SGHRS, CDR2 YFSETQ. V was pared by 2 bases and J by 7 bases, with 11 bases between. The CDR3 spans 13 residues. Combining the CDR3 with reference TRBV5-1 and TRBJ2-3 gives the whole variable domain KAGVTQTPRYLIKTRGQQVTLSCSPISGHRSVSWYQQTPGQGLQFLFEYFSETQRNKGNFPGRFSGRQFSNSRSEMNVSTLELGDSALYLCASSFGTPNTQYFGPGTRLTVL.

This clonotype was observed a few times. The J gene is TRBJ2-1, the V gene TRBV7-9; 8 bases map to TRBD1. CDR3 size: 16 residues. The J segment lost 2 bases and the V segment lost 5 bases, leaving 8 bases of the junction unmatched. Germline V lookup: CDR1 SEHNR, CDR2 FQNEAQ (reference sequence). The CDR3 DNA sequence: TGTGCCAGCAGCCGAGCCCAGGGGGCGGCCTACAATGAGCAGTTCTTC. It is translated as CASSRAQGAAYNEQFF. Full variable domain (missing parts from reference TRBV7-9 and TRBJ2-1): DTGVSQNPRHKITKRGQNVTFRCDPISEHNRLYWYRQTLGQGPEFLTYFQNEAQLEKSRLLSDRFSAERPKGSFSTLEIQRTEQGDSAMYLCASSRAQGAAYNEQFFGPGTRLTVL.

The chain recombines TRBV20-1 with TRBJ1-6, with TRBD1 matching 10 bases. Per the germline V gene, CDR1 is DFQATT and CDR2 is SNEGSKA (reference sequence). The J segment lost 9 bases and the V segment lost 5 bases, leaving 4 bases of the junction unmatched. The CDR3 covers 13 residues. CDR3 coding DNA: TGCAGTGCTCCGACAGGGGGCAGTTCACCCCTCCACTTT. As protein: CSAPTGGSSPLHF.

In its sample, this clonotype was seen a few times. V gene TRBV7-2 combines with J gene TRBJ2-5, with 8 nucleotides matching TRBD2. Germline V lookup: CDR1 SGHTA, CDR2 FQGNSA. This CDR3 has 15 residues. V lost 4 bases and J lost 4; bases outside the gene matches: 8. The CDR3 is CASSSPPGGSETQYF. As DNA, the CDR3 is TGTGCCAGCAGCTCCCCACCGGGGGGGTCAGAGACCCAGTACTTC.

The rearrangement uses TRBV20-1 and TRBJ2-6; a possible D gene is TRBD1 (5 bases). The V end lost 3 bases, the J end lost 0 bases, and 6 bases lay between the germline ends. This CDR3 is built from 14 residues. CDR1 and CDR2 from the germline V gene are DFQATT and SNEGSKA (reference sequence). CDR3 residues: CSARQGSGANVLTF. The CDR3 coding sequence is TGCAGTGCTAGGCAGGGCTCTGGGGCCAACGTCCTGACTTTC.

The V call is TRBV5-4, the J call TRBJ1-5, with 11 bases lining up with TRBD1. J was trimmed by 7 bases and V by 0 bases; bases with no gene match: 3. Looked up from germline, CDR1 is SGHNT and CDR2 is YYREEE (reference sequence). The CDR3 loop spans 15 amino acids. The CDR3 DNA reads as TGTGCCAGCAGCTTGGGGGGACAGGGGGTGCAGCCCCAGCATTTT. Its protein product is CASSLGGQGVQPQHF.

This rearrangement joins TRBV5-1 to TRBJ2-3; TRBD1 agrees at 8 bases. The germline V gene has CDR1 SGHRS and CDR2 YFSETQ. V dropped 3 bases and J dropped 2; count of bases not matched to a gene: 8. This CDR3 spans 16 amino acids. CDR3 sequence reads: CASSSGWTGPTDTQYF. The CDR3 coding sequence is TGCGCCAGCAGCTCGGGATGGACAGGGCCCACAGATACGCAGTATTTT. The full variable domain, its missing parts supplied by reference TRBV5-1 and TRBJ2-3, is KAGVTQTPRYLIKTRGQQVTLSCSPISGHRSVSWYQQTPGQGLQFLFEYFSETQRNKGNFPGRFSGRQFSNSRSEMNVSTLELGDSALYLCASSSGWTGPTDTQYFGPGTRLTVL.

The chain couples TRBV12-3 or TRBV12-4 to TRBJ2-2; D is ambiguous. This CDR3 spans 14 amino acids. Trimming shortened V by 7 bases and J by 3 bases, and 12 bases separated the two germline ends. CDR3 sequence (DNA): TGTGCCAGCATCCTTCAAGGGTACACCGGGGAGCTGTTTTTT. Encoded protein: CASILQGYTGELFF.

The chain has TRBV12-3 or TRBV12-4 and TRBJ1-1, with no clear D. This CDR3 spans 12 amino acids. The V and J ends lost 6 bases and 0 bases respectively, with 5 bases between them. CDR3 sequence (DNA): TGTGCCAGCAGGGGCATGAACACTGAAGCTTTCTTT. It specifies CASRGMNTEAFF.